This T cell receptor beta chain was retrieved from a study of cytomegalovirus exposure and HLA in healthy donors. TCRdb's table, derived via immunoSEQ multiplex PCR, lists solely in-frame clones and lacks some. Counted here are 250,000 to 350,000 clones, around 87% occurring once; the ten biggest clones make up 1.2%. Sequencing was done on a sample of PBMCs. The clonotype comes from a young woman in good health and CMV-seropositive.

Written as DNA, the CDR3 is TGTGCCAGCAGCCCCCCCGCAGGGGCTGGGGCCAACGTCCTGACTTTC. This codes for CASSPPAGAGANVLTF. The genes are TRBV7-3 and TRBJ2-6; the D gene is possibly TRBD1 (6 bases). The ends were cut back, 5 bases at V and 2 bases at J, with 13 bases in the middle. Per the germline V gene, CDR1 is SGHTA and CDR2 is FQGTGA. This CDR3 comprises 16 residues.